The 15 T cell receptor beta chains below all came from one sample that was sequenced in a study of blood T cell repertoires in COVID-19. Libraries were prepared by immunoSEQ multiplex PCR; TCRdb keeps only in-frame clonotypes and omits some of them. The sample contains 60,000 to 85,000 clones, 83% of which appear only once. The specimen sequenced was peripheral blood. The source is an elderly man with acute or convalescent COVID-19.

CDR3 amino acids: CASSLGNLNTEAFF. The CDR3 DNA sequence: TGTGCCAGCAGTCTCGGGAACTTGAACACTGAAGCTTTCTTT. The chain joins TRBV5-5 to TRBJ1-1; the D is unclear. This CDR3 has 14 residues. The ends were cut back, 5 bases at V and 0 bases at J, with 11 bases in the middle. Germline V gene lookup returns CDR1 SGHKS and CDR2 YYEKEE (reference sequence).

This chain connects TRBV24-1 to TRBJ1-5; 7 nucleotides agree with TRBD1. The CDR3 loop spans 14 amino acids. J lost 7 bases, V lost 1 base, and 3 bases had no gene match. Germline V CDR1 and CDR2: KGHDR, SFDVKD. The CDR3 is CATSDFPTGQPQHF. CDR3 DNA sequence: TGTGCCACCAGTGATTTCCCGACAGGGCAGCCCCAGCATTTT.

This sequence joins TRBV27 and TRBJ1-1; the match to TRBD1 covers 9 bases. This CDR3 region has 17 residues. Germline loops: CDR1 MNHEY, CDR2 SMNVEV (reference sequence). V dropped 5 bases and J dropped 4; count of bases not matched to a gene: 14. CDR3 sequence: CASSPQGAIELGTEAFF. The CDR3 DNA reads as TGTGCCAGCAGTCCACAGGGGGCTATCGAGTTAGGCACTGAAGCTTTCTTT.

CDR3 nucleotide sequence: TGTGCCAGCAGGAGGAGTAGCGGGGGGGCCAATGAGCAGTTCTTC. It is translated as CASRRSSGGANEQFF. The chain couples TRBV6-5 to TRBJ2-1; TRBD2 aligns across 11 bases. The CDR3 has 15 residues. J lost 6 bases, V lost 6 bases, and 7 bases had no gene match. Per germline, CDR1 MNHEY and CDR2 SVGAGI.

The CDR3 spells CAGQGAGGELFF. The CDR3 DNA sequence: TGTGCCGGTCAGGGGGCCGGCGGGGAGCTGTTTTTT. V is TRBV2 and J is TRBJ2-2, with TRBD1 matching over 8 bases. Germline V gene sequence: CDR1 SNHLY, CDR2 FYNNEI. Trimming cost V 11 bases and J 7 bases; bases outside gene matches: 6. The length of the CDR3 is 12 residues.

The chain's CDR3 is CATNTGTGVQPQHF. Written as DNA, the CDR3 is TGTGCCACCAACACCGGGACAGGGGTTCAGCCCCAGCATTTT. V usage is TRBV15 and J usage is TRBJ1-5, with 10 bases fitting TRBD1. Germline assignment: CDR1 LNHNV and CDR2 YYDKDF (reference sequence). The CDR3 consists of 14 residues. V trimming: 7 bases; J trimming: 6 bases; junction bases outside the gene matches: 6.

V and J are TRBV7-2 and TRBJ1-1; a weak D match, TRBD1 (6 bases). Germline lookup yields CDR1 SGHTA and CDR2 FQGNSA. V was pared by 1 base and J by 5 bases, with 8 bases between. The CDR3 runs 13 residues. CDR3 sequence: CASSLGTDTEAFF. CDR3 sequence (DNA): TGTGCCAGCAGCTTAGGGACAGATACTGAAGCTTTCTTT.

The CDR3 spells CASSQLQGGGTDTQYF. As DNA, the CDR3 is TGTGCCAGCAGCCAATTACAGGGGGGCGGCACAGATACGCAGTATTTT. The chain couples TRBV14 to TRBJ2-3; 8 bases map to TRBD1. The J segment lost 1 base and the V segment lost 2 bases, leaving 5 bases of the junction unmatched. The CDR3 is made up of 16 amino acids. Germline V gene sequence: CDR1 SGHDN, CDR2 FVKESK.

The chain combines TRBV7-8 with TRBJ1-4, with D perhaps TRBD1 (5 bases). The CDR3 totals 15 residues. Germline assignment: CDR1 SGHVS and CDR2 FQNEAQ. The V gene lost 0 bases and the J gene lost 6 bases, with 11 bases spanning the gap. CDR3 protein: CASSLAQGEDEKLFF. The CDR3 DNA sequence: TGTGCCAGCAGCTTAGCCCAGGGTGAAGATGAAAAACTGTTTTTT.

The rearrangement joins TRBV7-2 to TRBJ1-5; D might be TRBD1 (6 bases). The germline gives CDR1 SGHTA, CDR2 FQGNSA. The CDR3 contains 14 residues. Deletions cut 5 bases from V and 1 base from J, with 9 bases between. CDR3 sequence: CASSQGSSNQPQHF. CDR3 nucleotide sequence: TGTGCCAGCAGCCAGGGGAGCAGCAATCAGCCCCAGCATTTT.

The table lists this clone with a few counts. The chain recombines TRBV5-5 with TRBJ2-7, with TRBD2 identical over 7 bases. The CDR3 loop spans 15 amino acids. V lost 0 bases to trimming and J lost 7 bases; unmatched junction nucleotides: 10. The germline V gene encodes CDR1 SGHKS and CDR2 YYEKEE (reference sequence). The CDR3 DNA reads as TGTGCCAGCAGCTTGGGGGCAGGCTGGGAGGGAGAGCAGTACTTC. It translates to CASSLGAGWEGEQYF.

This CDR3 is CASSFDEKLFF. Written as DNA, the CDR3 is TGTGCCAGCAGTTTCGATGAAAAACTGTTTTTT. The chain carries TRBV12-3 or TRBV12-4 and TRBJ1-4; D is unresolved. V shed 3 bases and J shed 6 bases, with 2 bases lying between them. There are 11 residues in the CDR3.

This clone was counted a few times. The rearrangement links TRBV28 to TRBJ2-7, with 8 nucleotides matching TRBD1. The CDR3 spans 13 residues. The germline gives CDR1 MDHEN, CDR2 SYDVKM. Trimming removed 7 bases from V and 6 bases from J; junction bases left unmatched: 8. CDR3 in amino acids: CASTRTGPPEQYF. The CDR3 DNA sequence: TGTGCCAGCACTCGGACAGGGCCACCCGAGCAGTACTTC.

CDR3 sequence (DNA): TGTGCCAGCTCATTTCAGGGTACGAGCACAGATACGCAGTATTTT. Protein sequence: CASSFQGTSTDTQYF. The J gene is TRBJ2-3, the V gene TRBV18; perhaps TRBD1 as D (5 bases). V lost 5 bases and J lost 0, with 12 bases in between. Germline-derived CDR1 and CDR2 are KGHSH and LQKENI. This CDR3 is 15 amino acids long.

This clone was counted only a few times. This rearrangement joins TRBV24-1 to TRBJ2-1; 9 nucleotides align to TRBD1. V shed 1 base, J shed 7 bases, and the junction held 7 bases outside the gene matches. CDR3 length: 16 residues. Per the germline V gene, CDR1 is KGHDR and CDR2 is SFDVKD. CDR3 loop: CATSDFRDRVGNEQFF. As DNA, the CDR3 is TGTGCCACCAGTGATTTCCGGGACAGGGTAGGGAATGAGCAGTTCTTC.